What follows are 16 T cell receptor beta chains derived from one specimen sequenced in a study of blood T cell repertoires in COVID-19 (TCRdb year 2020). The library was built by means of the immunoSEQ multiplex PCR assay. TCRdb retrieved this table from immuneACCESS and kept in-frame rearrangements only. Not all clones are present; in checked studies, unresolved V genes account for under half, and no reason is known for the remainder. For this sample the table gives under 300,000 clones, of which approximately 88% were detected only once. About 1.7% of the sample goes to the ten largest clones. The material sequenced was PBMCs or T cells enriched from blood (not recorded which). All receptors derive from a middle-aged woman who had recovered from COVID-19.

J is TRBJ1-2 and V is TRBV27; weak D call: TRBD1 (6 bases). The CDR3 is 14 residues long. V was pared by 6 bases and J by 5 bases, with 16 bases between. Germline lookup yields CDR1 MNHEY and CDR2 SMNVEV (reference sequence). CDR3: CASSNWGGQYGYTF. CDR3 coding DNA: TGTGCCAGCAGCAATTGGGGGGGCCAGTATGGCTACACCTTC.

As to this clone: Additional DNA sequences in this sample encode the identical CDR3. The V call is TRBV18, the J call TRBJ2-3; a possible D gene is TRBD2 (6 bases). V was shortened by 3 bases and J by 3 bases, with 7 bases between the two germline ends. The CDR3 has 13 residues. Germline V gene sequence: CDR1 KGHSH, CDR2 LQKENI. The DNA of the CDR3 is TGTGCCAGCTCACCCGGAGGGACAGATACGCAGTATTTT. It translates to CASSPGGTDTQYF. The entire variable domain, with the rest obtained from reference TRBV18 and TRBJ2-3, is as follows: NAGVMQNPRHLVRRRGQEARLRCSPMKGHSHVYWYRQLPEEGLKFMVYLQKENIIDESGMPKERFSAEFPKEGPSILRIQQVVRGDSAAYFCASSPGGTDTQYFGPGTRLTVL.

The chain recombines TRBV5-1 with TRBJ1-1; D unresolved. The V and J ends lost 4 bases and 3 bases respectively, with 13 bases between them. Germline CDR1 reads SGHRS; CDR2 reads YFSETQ. CDR3 size: 14 residues. The CDR3 sequence is CASSLTYTDTEAFF. CDR3 in DNA: TGCGCCAGCAGCCTAACCTATACGGACACTGAAGCTTTCTTT.

The gene calls are TRBV20-1 and TRBJ1-2; tentative D call: TRBD1 (6 bases). This CDR3 contains 13 residues. V was trimmed by 3 bases and J by 6 bases, leaving 14 bases between them. Germline V CDR1 and CDR2: DFQATT, SNEGSKA (reference sequence). CDR3 loop: CSASNRQVNGYTF. Written as DNA, the CDR3 is TGCAGTGCTAGTAACCGACAGGTGAATGGCTACACCTTC.

CDR3 in DNA: TGTGCCAGCAGTGAAGAAGGGGGAAGGGGATATGGCTACACCTTC. This encodes CASSEEGGRGYGYTF. The chain is built from TRBV6-1 and TRBJ1-2; D may be TRBD1 (6 bases). Germline-derived CDR1 and CDR2 are MNHNS and SASEGT. The V and J ends lost 1 base and 5 bases respectively, with 14 bases between them. The CDR3 has 15 residues.

On this clone: Other DNA sequences in the sample encode the same CDR3. This CDR3 is CASSPNRGTEAFF. The CDR3 region has the DNA TGTGCCAGCTCACCCAACCGAGGCACTGAAGCTTTCTTT. The chain joins TRBV18 to TRBJ1-1; D uncertain. Germline V gene data show CDR1 as KGHSH and CDR2 as LQKENI. V lost 3 bases and J lost 4, with 9 bases in between. The CDR3 has 13 residues.

The V and J genes are TRBV30 and TRBJ2-7; tentative D call: TRBD1 (6 bases). Germline CDR1 GTSNPN, CDR2 SVGIG (reference sequence). The germline V and J ends were trimmed by 2 bases and 7 bases, with 18 bases remaining between them. The CDR3 totals 14 residues. CDR3: CAWSRQDQAGEQYF. CDR3 DNA sequence: TGTGCCTGGAGTAGACAGGATCAAGCTGGGGAGCAGTACTTC.

The V and J genes are TRBV19 and TRBJ1-1; TRBD1 might be the D (5 bases). The CDR3 length is 16 residues. Germline V gene sequence: CDR1 LNHDA, CDR2 SQIVND (reference sequence). The ends were cut back, 6 bases at V and 4 bases at J, with 21 bases in the middle. The CDR3, as DNA: TGTGCCAGTAGGCCCGGGCAGGGTCTGGGAACCACTGAAGCTTTCTTT. It encodes CASRPGQGLGTTEAFF. Supplemented by reference TRBV19 and TRBJ1-1, the full variable domain reads DGGITQSPKYLFRKEGQNVTLSCEQNLNHDAMYWYRQDPGQGLRLIYYSQIVNDFQKGDIAEGYSVSREKKESFPLTVTSAQKNPTAFYLCASRPGQGLGTTEAFFGQGTRLTVV.

V and J are TRBV14 and TRBJ2-1; 11 nucleotides match TRBD2. CDR3 length: 21 residues. Looked up from germline, CDR1 is SGHDN and CDR2 is FVKESK. Trimming removed 4 bases from V and 1 base from J; junction bases left unmatched: 18. Here the CDR3 DNA reads TGTGCCAGCAGCCCACTAGCGGGAGTGCTGACTCCCCAAGGATCCTACAATGAGCAGTTCTTC. It encodes CASSPLAGVLTPQGSYNEQFF.

This chain uses TRBV4-1 with TRBJ1-5; D might be TRBD1 (6 bases). The germline gives CDR1 MGHRA, CDR2 YSYEKL. V lost 3 bases, J lost 2 bases, and 11 bases lay in between. CDR3 length: 15 residues. DNA of the CDR3: TGCGCCAGCAGCCAGGGGGCAGGGCGCAATCAGCCCCAGCATTTT. Its translation: CASSQGAGRNQPQHF.

This clone was seen only a few times. V gene TRBV7-2 combines with J gene TRBJ1-4, with 8 bases lining up with TRBD1. Trimming at V came to 6 bases and at J to 14 bases, leaving 14 bases not matched to a gene. This CDR3 has 14 residues. CDR1 and CDR2 from the germline V gene are SGHTA and FQGNSA. In DNA form, the CDR3 reads TGTGCCAGCAGTATCAACCATAACAGGGGGGGTCTGTTTTTT. This sequence encodes CASSINHNRGGLFF.

The V and J genes are TRBV5-4 and TRBJ1-2; 9 bases are a match to TRBD1. The junction had 8 bases not matched to a gene; V was cut back by 4 bases and J by 4 bases. This CDR3 has 15 residues. Germline V gene data show CDR1 as SGHNT and CDR2 as YYREEE (reference sequence). The CDR3 sequence: CASSVNRGQGYGYTF. The CDR3 DNA follows: TGTGCCAGCAGCGTCAACAGGGGACAGGGCTATGGCTACACCTTC.

This chain joins TRBV2 and TRBJ1-5; TRBD1 matches at 9 bases. This CDR3 spans 16 amino acids. The junction had 6 bases not matched to a gene; V was cut back by 4 bases and J by 2 bases. Germline V gives CDR1 SNHLY, CDR2 FYNNEI. CDR3 DNA sequence: TGTGCCAGCAGTGCAACAGGGGGCGTCGGCAATCAGCCCCAGCATTTT. Its translation is CASSATGGVGNQPQHF.

This CDR3 is CASSQARDSRVQPQHF. In DNA, the CDR3 is TGTGCCAGCAGCCAAGCCCGGGACAGCCGAGTTCAGCCCCAGCATTTT. The chain combines TRBV4-2 with TRBJ1-5; 7 bases map to TRBD1. Germline V gene lookup returns CDR1 LGHNA and CDR2 YNFKEQ. The J segment lost 6 bases and the V segment lost 1 base, leaving 9 bases of the junction unmatched. The CDR3 has 16 residues.

The rearrangement links TRBV7-3 to TRBJ1-2, with D maybe TRBD1 (5 bases). Deletions cut 0 bases from V and 6 bases from J, with 14 bases between. Germline lookup yields CDR1 SGHTA and CDR2 FQGTGA. The CDR3 consists of 15 residues. The CDR3 DNA follows: TGTGCCAGCAGCTTAACAGGCAGGGAAGCACATGGCTACACCTTC. The encoded protein is CASSLTGREAHGYTF. The whole variable domain, filled in from reference TRBV7-3 and TRBJ1-2, reads GAGVSQTPSNKVTEKGKYVELRCDPISGHTALYWYRQSLGQGPEFLIYFQGTGAADDSGLPNDRFFAVRPEGSVSTLKIQRTERGDSAVYLCASSLTGREAHGYTFGSGTRLTVV.

The chain links TRBV5-1 to TRBJ1-2, with D unclear. This CDR3 comprises 16 residues. CDR1 SGHRS and CDR2 YFSETQ come from the germline V gene. Trimming stripped 0 bases from V and 8 bases from J, with 20 bases between. CDR3 in amino acids: CASSLAPLKKSVGYTF. CDR3 sequence (DNA): TGCGCCAGCAGCTTGGCCCCCCTGAAGAAGTCGGTAGGCTACACCTTC.